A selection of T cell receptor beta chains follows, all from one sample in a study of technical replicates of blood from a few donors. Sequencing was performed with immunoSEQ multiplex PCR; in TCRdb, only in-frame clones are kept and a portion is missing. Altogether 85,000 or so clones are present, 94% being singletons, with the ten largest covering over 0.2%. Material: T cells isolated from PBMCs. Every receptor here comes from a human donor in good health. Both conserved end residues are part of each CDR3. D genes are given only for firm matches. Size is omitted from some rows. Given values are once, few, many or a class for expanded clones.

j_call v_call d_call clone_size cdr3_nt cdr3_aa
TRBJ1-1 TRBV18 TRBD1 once TGTGCCAGCTCACCGGGACAGGGATCCACTGAAGCTTTCTTT CASSPGQGSTEAFF
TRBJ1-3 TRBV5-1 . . TGCGCCAGCAGCTTGTCGGGGGGAAACACCATATATTTT CASSLSGGNTIYF
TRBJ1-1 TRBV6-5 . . TGTGCCAGCAGTTACTCCCTTTCACCACTTCACACTGAAGCTTTCTTT CASSYSLSPLHTEAFF
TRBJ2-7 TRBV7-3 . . TGTGCCAGCAGCTTAGGTTTGGGGGCGGGCTACGAGCAGTACTTC CASSLGLGAGYEQYF
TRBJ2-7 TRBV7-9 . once TGTGCCAGCAGCCTTACTTCTTCCTACGAGCAGTACTTC CASSLTSSYEQYF
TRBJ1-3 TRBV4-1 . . TGCGCCAGCAGCCAAGTCCCAGGGGTTACCTCTGGAAACACCATATATTTT CASSQVPGVTSGNTIYF
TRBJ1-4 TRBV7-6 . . TGTGCCAGCAGCTCACCTGGGAAGACAGGCGAAAAACTGTTTTTT CASSSPGKTGEKLFF
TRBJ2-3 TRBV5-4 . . TGTGCCAGCAGCTTGCCAGTCACAGATACGCAGTATTTT CASSLPVTDTQYF
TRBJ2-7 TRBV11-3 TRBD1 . TGTGCCAGCAGCTTATTAGACCTGAGGGGGCGGCAGTACTTC CASSLLDLRGRQYF
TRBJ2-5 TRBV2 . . TGTGCCAGCAGACCGGGAAAGCGGCAAGAGACCCAGTACTTC CASRPGKRQETQYF
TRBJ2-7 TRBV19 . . TGTGCCAGTAGTATGACCATCCTAGAATTCGAGCAGTACTTC CASSMTILEFEQYF
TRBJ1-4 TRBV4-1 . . TGCGCCAGCAGCCAAGCCCCAGGGGTGGTTAATGAAAAACTGTTTTTT CASSQAPGVVNEKLFF
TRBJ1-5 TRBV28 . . TGTGCCAGCAGTGTCAGGTTTTATAGCAATCAGCCCCAGCATTTT CASSVRFYSNQPQHF
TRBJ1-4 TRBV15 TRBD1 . TGTGCCACCAGCAGAGATGTAACAGGGGATTTTGAAAAACTGTTTTTT CATSRDVTGDFEKLFF
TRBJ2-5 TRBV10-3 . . TGTGCCATCAGCTGGGGACAAAAAGAGACCCAGTACTTC CAISWGQKETQYF
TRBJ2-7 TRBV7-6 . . TGTGCCAGCAGCTCATACGGGACACCGGGGGGCTCCTACGAGCAGTACTTC CASSSYGTPGGSYEQYF
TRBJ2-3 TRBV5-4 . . TGTGCCAGCAGCTTACAGGGTCCAGATACGCAGTATTTT CASSLQGPDTQYF
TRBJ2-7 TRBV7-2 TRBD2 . TGTGCCAGCAGCTTATTGGCGGGAGGGTCCGAGCAGTACTTC CASSLLAGGSEQYF
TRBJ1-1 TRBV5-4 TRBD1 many TGTGCCAGCAGCCCAATACCGGGACAGGAGAACACTGAAGCTTTCTTT CASSPIPGQENTEAFF
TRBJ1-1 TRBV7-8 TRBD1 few TGTGCCAGCAGCTTAGCACTACAGGGGTACACTGAAGCTTTCTTT CASSLALQGYTEAFF
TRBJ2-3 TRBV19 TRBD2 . TGTGCCACCACCCCGACTAGCGGGGGGGTTTCAGATACGCAGTATTTT CATTPTSGGVSDTQYF
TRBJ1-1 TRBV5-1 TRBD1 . TGCGCCAGCAGCCCAGGACAGGCCCAGGTGGTTGCTGAAGCTTTCTTT CASSPGQAQVVAEAFF
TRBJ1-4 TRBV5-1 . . TGCGCCAGCAGCTTGGAAAGCTCAGAAAAACTGTTTTTT CASSLESSEKLFF
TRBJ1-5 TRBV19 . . TGTGCCAGTAGTTCACTGCGACAGATAAGTAGCAATCAGCCCCAGCATTTT CASSSLRQISSNQPQHF
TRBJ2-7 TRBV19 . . TGTGCCAGTAGTATAGATCGCGGCTACGAGCAGTACTTC CASSIDRGYEQYF
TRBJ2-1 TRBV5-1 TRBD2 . TGCGCCAGCAGCGGACTAGAAAGTGGACGCAATGAGCAGTTCTTC CASSGLESGRNEQFF
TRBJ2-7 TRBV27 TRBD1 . TGTGCCAGCAGCCTGGACAGGGGCAACGAGCAGTACTTC CASSLDRGNEQYF
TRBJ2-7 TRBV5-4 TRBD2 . TGTGCCAGCAGCTTGACTAGCGGTTCCTACGAGCAGTACTTC CASSLTSGSYEQYF
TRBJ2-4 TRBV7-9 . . TGTGCCAGCAGCTTAGACAGGGCAGCCAAAAACATTCAGTACTTC CASSLDRAAKNIQYF
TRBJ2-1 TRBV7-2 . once TGTGCCAGCAGGGAGGGGGGGGTGCAGTTCTTC CASREGGVQFF
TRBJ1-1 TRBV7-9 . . TGTGCCAGCAGCGTAGAAGAGACGGGATTTTCCTACACTGAAGCTTTCTTT CASSVEETGFSYTEAFF
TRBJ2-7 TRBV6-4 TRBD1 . TGTGCCAGCGCCGTGGGACAGGGGTACGAGCAGTACTTC CASAVGQGYEQYF
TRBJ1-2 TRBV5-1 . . TGCGCCATTGACAGGACTGCCTATGGCTACACCTTC CAIDRTAYGYTF
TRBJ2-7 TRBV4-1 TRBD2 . TGCGCCAGCAGCCAAGTCCCATCGGGGGGGGAGCAGTACTTC CASSQVPSGGEQYF
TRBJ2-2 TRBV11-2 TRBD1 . TGTGCCAGCAGCTTAGATGGAGACAGGGTCATGTTTTTT CASSLDGDRVMFF
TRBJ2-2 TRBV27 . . TGTGCCAGCAGTTTCGGGACGAACACCGGGGAGCTGTTTTTT CASSFGTNTGELFF
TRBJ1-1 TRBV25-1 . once TGTGCCAGCAGTCCTGGGGCTGGCACTGAAGCTTTCTTT CASSPGAGTEAFF
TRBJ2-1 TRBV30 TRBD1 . TGTGCCTGGAGTGACCCGGGACAGGGCTACAATGAGCAGTTCTTC CAWSDPGQGYNEQFF
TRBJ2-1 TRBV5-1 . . TGCGCCAGCAGCCCCGCTGGGCGGGGGCACAATGAGCAGTTCTTC CASSPAGRGHNEQFF